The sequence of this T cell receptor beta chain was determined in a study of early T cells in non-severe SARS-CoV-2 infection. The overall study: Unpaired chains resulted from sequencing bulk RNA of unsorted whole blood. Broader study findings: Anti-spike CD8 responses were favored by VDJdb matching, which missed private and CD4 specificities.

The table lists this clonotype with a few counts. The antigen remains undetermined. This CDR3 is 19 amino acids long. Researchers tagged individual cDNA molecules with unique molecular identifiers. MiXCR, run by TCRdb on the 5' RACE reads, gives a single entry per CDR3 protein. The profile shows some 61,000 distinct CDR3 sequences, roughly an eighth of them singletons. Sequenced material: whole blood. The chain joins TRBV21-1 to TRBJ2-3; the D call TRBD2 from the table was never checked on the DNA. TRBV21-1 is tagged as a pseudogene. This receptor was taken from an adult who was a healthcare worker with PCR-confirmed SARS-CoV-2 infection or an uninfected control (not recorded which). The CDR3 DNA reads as TGTGCCAGCAGCAAAGAAGGTGGAGGGGACCTCAATTTCACAGATACGCAGTATTTT. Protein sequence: CASSKEGGGDLNFTDTQYF.